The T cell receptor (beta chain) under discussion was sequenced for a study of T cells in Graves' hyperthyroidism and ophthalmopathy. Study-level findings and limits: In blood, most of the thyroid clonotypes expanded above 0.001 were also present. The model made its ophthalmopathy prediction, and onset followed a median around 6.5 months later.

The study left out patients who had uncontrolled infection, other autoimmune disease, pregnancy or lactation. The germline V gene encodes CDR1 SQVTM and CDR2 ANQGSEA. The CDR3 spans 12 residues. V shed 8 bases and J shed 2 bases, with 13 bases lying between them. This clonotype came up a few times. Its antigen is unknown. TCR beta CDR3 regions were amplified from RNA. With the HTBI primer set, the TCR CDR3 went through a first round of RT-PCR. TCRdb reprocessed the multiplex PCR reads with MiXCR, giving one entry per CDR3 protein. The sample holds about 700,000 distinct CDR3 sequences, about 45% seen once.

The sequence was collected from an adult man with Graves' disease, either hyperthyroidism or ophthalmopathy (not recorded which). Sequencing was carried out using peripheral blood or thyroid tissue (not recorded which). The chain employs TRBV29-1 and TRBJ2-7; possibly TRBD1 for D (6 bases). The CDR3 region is CSFGQYPYEQYF. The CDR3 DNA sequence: TGCAGCTTTGGACAGTACCCCTACGAGCAGTACTTC.